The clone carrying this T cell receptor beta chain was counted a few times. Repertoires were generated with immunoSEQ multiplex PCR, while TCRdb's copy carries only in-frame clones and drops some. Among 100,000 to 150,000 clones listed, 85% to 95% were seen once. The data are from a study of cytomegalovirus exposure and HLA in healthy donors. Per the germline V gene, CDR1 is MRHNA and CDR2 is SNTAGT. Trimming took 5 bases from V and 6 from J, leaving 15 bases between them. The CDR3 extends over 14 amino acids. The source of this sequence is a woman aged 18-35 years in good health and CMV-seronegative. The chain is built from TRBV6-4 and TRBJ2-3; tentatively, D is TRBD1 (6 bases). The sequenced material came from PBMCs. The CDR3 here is CASSRQGFDDTQYF. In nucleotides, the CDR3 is TGTGCCAGCAGTCGGCAGGGGTTTGACGATACGCAGTATTTT.